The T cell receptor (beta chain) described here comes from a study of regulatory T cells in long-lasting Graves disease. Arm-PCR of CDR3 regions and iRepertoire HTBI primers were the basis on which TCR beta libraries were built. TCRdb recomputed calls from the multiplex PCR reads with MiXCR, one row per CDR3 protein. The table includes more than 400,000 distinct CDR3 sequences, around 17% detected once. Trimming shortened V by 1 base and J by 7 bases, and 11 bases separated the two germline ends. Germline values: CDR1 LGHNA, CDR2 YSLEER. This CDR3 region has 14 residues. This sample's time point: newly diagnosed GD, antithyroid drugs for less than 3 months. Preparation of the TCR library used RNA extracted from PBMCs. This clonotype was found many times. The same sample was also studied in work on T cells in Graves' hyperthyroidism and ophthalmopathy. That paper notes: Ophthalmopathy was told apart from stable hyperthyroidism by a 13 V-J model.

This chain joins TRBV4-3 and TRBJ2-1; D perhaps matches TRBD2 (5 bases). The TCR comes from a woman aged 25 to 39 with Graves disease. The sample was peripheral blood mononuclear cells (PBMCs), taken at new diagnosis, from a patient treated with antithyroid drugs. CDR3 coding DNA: TGCGCCAGCAGCCAAGGCGTGGGAGTGAATGAGCAGTTCTTC. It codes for CASSQGVGVNEQFF.